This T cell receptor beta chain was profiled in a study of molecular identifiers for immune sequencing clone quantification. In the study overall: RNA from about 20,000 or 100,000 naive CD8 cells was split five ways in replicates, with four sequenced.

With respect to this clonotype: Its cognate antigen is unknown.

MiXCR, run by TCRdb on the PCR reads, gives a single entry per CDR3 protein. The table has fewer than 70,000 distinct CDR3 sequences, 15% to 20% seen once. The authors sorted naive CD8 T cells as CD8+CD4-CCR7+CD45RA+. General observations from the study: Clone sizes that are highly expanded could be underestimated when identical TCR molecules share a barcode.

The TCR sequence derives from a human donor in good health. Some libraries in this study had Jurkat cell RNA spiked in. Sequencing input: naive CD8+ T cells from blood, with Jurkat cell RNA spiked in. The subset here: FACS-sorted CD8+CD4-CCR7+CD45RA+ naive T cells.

The CDR3 DNA reads TGTGCCAGCAGCTTAGTTTCGGGAGGGCCTCTGGACAATGAGCAGTTCTTC. Amino acids: CASSLVSGGPLDNEQFF. V gene TRBV7-9 combines with J gene TRBJ2-1; 8 nucleotides align to TRBD2. The CDR3 runs to 17 residues. The germline V gene encodes CDR1 SEHNR and CDR2 FQNEAQ (reference sequence). The V segment lost 1 base and the J segment 5 bases; nucleotides outside the gene matches: 10.